A single sample is the source of the 11 T cell receptor beta chains below, sequenced in a study of OX40 agonist ivuxolimab in advanced cancers. The repertoire was sequenced with immunoSEQ multiplex PCR; TCRdb's copy has only in-frame clones and lacks some. Of about 15,000 clones detected, around 80% appear once; the ten largest clones hold 13% to 15%. The sequenced sample was CD4+ or CD8+ T cells sorted from blood, obtained in a trial of the OX40 agonist ivuxolimab. Receptors originate from an adult with an advanced solid tumor such as melanoma, head and neck, liver or kidney cancer.

The chain combines TRBV11-1 with TRBJ2-2, with 11 bases that match TRBD2. Germline V gene data show CDR1 as SGHAT and CDR2 as FQDESV (reference sequence). The CDR3 length is 17 residues. Unmatched junction bases numbered 9, after V lost 4 bases and J lost 5 bases. CDR3 region: CASSSSGGFPSTGELFF. DNA for the CDR3: TGTGCCAGCAGCTCTAGCGGGGGGTTCCCGAGTACCGGGGAGCTGTTTTTT.

The CDR3 region is CASSNPGGQNYGYTF. Written as DNA, the CDR3 is TGTGCCAGCAGTAATCCAGGGGGGCAGAACTATGGCTACACCTTC. The chain carries TRBV6-5 and TRBJ1-2; 7 bases are shared with TRBD1. The CDR3 consists of 15 residues. J lost 2 bases, V lost 5 bases, and 8 bases had no gene match. Germline values: CDR1 MNHEY, CDR2 SVGAGI.

This clone was counted between two and nine times. The genes are TRBV2 and TRBJ1-1; unclear D gene. This CDR3 comprises 14 residues. The germline V gene has CDR1 SNHLY and CDR2 FYNNEI. The V gene lost 5 bases and the J gene lost 1 base, with 11 bases spanning the gap. As DNA, the CDR3 is TGTGCCAGCAGTTTGTCGGGGTCGAACACTGAAGCTTTCTTT. It encodes CASSLSGSNTEAFF.

The chain carries TRBV29-1 and TRBJ2-7; possibly TRBD2 for D (7 bases). Germline CDR1 is SQVTM and CDR2 is ANQGSEA. The germline V and J ends were trimmed by 4 bases and 3 bases, with 13 bases remaining between them. The length of the CDR3 is 13 residues. CDR3 sequence reads: CSVAPGEGYEQYF. Here the CDR3 DNA reads TGCAGCGTTGCCCCAGGGGAGGGCTACGAGCAGTACTTC.

The chain is built from TRBV7-9 and TRBJ2-7; TRBD1 matches 9 bases. The CDR3 totals 14 residues. After removal of 5 bases from V and 4 bases from J, the junction contained 6 bases not matched to a gene. Germline CDR1 is SEHNR and CDR2 is FQNEAQ (reference sequence). CDR3 in DNA: TGTGCCAGCAGCCCAGAGGGACAGGGTTACGAGCAGTACTTC. This gives the protein CASSPEGQGYEQYF.

J is TRBJ2-7 and V is TRBV6-1, with 7 nucleotides matching TRBD2. The V and J ends lost 8 bases and 7 bases, in that order; junction bases with no gene match: 14. The CDR3 is 14 residues long. Germline values: CDR1 MNHNS, CDR2 SASEGT. The CDR3 sequence: CASPPGPSGFEQYF. The CDR3 DNA reads as TGTGCCAGCCCCCCGGGCCCTAGCGGTTTTGAGCAGTACTTC.

The genes are TRBV4-1 and TRBJ2-3, with 10 bases fitting TRBD2. CDR1 and CDR2 (germline): MGHRA, YSYEKL. The CDR3 is 15 residues long. The V and J ends lost 2 bases and 5 bases, in that order; junction bases with no gene match: 4. CDR3 DNA sequence: TGCGCCAGCAGCCAAAGCGGGGGGGCCTTAGATACGCAGTATTTT. Translating it yields CASSQSGGALDTQYF.

The genes are TRBV15 and TRBJ2-1, with 7 bases matching TRBD1. CDR1 and CDR2 (germline): LNHNV, YYDKDF (reference sequence). V trimming: 1 base; J trimming: 5 bases; junction bases outside the gene matches: 2. CDR3 size: 14 residues. The chain's CDR3 is CATSRAGTDNEQFF. The CDR3 DNA is TGTGCCACCAGCAGAGCCGGGACAGACAATGAGCAGTTCTTC.

Judged by abundance, this clone is medium-sized. This chain uses TRBV6-1 with TRBJ2-2; 7 bases align to TRBD2. Per the germline V gene, CDR1 is MNHNS and CDR2 is SASEGT. This CDR3 contains 16 residues. Germline trimming cut 3 bases from V and 3 bases from J; bases unmatched to any gene: 7. The CDR3 sequence: CASSEIAGADTGELFF. As DNA, the CDR3 is TGTGCCAGCAGTGAGATTGCGGGAGCGGACACCGGGGAGCTGTTTTTT.

Turning to this clone: A clone one base away is much larger, so this may be a read error. The conserved final phenylalanine or tryptophan is absent from the CDR3, which likely points to a read error. The chain is built from TRBV5-1 and TRBJ2-7; D unclear. Germline V gene data show CDR1 as SGHRS and CDR2 as YFSETQ. Trimming shortened V by 3 bases and J by 2 bases, and 12 bases separated the two germline ends. The CDR3 has 14 amino acids. The CDR3 is CASSSLGITYEQYL. The CDR3 nucleotides are TGCGCCAGCAGCTCTTTGGGGATTACCTACGAGCAGTACCTC.

The V and J genes are TRBV5-4 and TRBJ2-7; 11 bases align to TRBD2. The germline V gene has CDR1 SGHNT and CDR2 YYREEE (reference sequence). The CDR3 has 15 amino acids. V dropped 4 bases and J dropped 2; count of bases not matched to a gene: 5. The CDR3 protein is CASSGPSGRPYEQYF. The CDR3 DNA is TGTGCCAGCAGCGGTCCTAGCGGGAGGCCCTACGAGCAGTACTTC.